A selection of T cell receptor beta chains follows, all from one sample in a study of early T cells in non-severe SARS-CoV-2 infection. TCRdb reprocessed the 5' RACE reads via MiXCR and lists one record per CDR3 protein. The table shows 45,000 to 55,000 distinct CDR3 sequences, with roughly 6.8% occurring only once. The sequenced sample was whole blood. The source is an adult who was a healthcare worker with PCR-confirmed SARS-CoV-2 infection or an uninfected control (not recorded which). CDR3s include the opening cysteine and the closing phenylalanine or tryptophan. The D gene is left open where the match is weak. The listing skips clone size in some rows; elsewhere it reads once, few, many or a size class.

v_gene	abundance	d_gene	j_gene	CDR3nt	CDR3aa
TRBV5-6	many	NA	TRBJ1-2	TGTGCCAGCAGCTTTGGCAGGGAGGGACGTGACTATGGCTACACCTTC	CASSFGREGRDYGYTF
TRBV20-1	many	NA	TRBJ2-5	TGCAGTGCTAGAGTGGGCAGCGGAGAGACCCAGTACTTC	CSARVGSGETQYF
TRBV18	many	NA	TRBJ2-7	TGTGCCAGCTCACCTCGTCCGCCTGGGTCCGAGCAGTACTTC	CASSPRPPGSEQYF
TRBV3-1	NA	NA	TRBJ1-1	TGTGCCAGCAGCCAAGCGGACAGAAGGACTGAAGCTTTCTTT	CASSQADRRTEAFF
TRBV29-1	many	NA	TRBJ1-1	TGCAGCGTTGGCAGGGGAGGGTCCCCTGAAGCTTTCTTT	CSVGRGGSPEAFF
TRBV12-3/TRBV12-4	NA	NA	TRBJ1-1	TGTGCCAGCAGTTTCACAGGGAGGACTGAAGCTTTCTTT	CASSFTGRTEAFF
TRBV4-2	few	TRBD1	TRBJ2-1	TGTGCCAGCAGCACACAGACAGGGCCATACAATGAGCAGTTCTTC	CASSTQTGPYNEQFF
TRBV7-2	many	NA	TRBJ2-3	TGTGCCAGCAGCCAATCACGTACAGGGTCGGCTAACACAGATACGCAGTATTTT	CASSQSRTGSANTDTQYF
TRBV2	many	NA	TRBJ1-1	TGTGCCAGCAGTGAAGCCTCCAACTTCGGGGGGGTGGCTTTCTTT	CASSEASNFGGVAFF
TRBV20-1	NA	NA	TRBJ2-3	TGCAGTGCTAAGTCTAGCTTAAGCACAGATACGCAGTATTTT	CSAKSSLSTDTQYF
TRBV7-2	many	TRBD1	TRBJ2-5	TGTGCCAGCAGCTCCGGGACAGGGTACCAAGAGACCCAGTACTTC	CASSSGTGYQETQYF
TRBV5-1	many	NA	TRBJ1-1	TGCGCCAGCGGAGCTGGTTGGGGGAACACTGAAGCTTTCTTT	CASGAGWGNTEAFF
TRBV5-1	NA	NA	TRBJ1-4	TGCGCCAGCAGCTTGGCGGGAGGAGGTGATGAAAAACTGTTTTTT	CASSLAGGGDEKLFF
TRBV14	NA	NA	TRBJ2-3	TGTGCCAGCAGGCCCACGACAGGAAGCACAGATACGCAGTATTTT	CASRPTTGSTDTQYF
TRBV28	many	NA	TRBJ2-7	TGTGCCAGCAGTTTAATTGACAGTGTCGAGCAGTACTTC	CASSLIDSVEQYF
TRBV6-1	few	NA	TRBJ1-1	TGTGCCAGCAGCCAGACGGAGGGTAGCACTGAAGCTTTCTTT	CASSQTEGSTEAFF
TRBV18	few	NA	TRBJ2-1	TGTGCCAGCTCAGCCCGGTTAATGGATGAGCAGTTCTTC	CASSARLMDEQFF
TRBV28	few	NA	TRBJ2-5	TGTGCCAGCAGTTTTCCCCGAACAGGGTTCAGAGAGACCCAGTACTTC	CASSFPRTGFRETQYF
TRBV7-6	many	NA	TRBJ2-2	TGTGCCAGCAGCTCCGTGGGGTTTGACACCGGGGAGCTGTTTTTT	CASSSVGFDTGELFF
TRBV20-1	many	NA	TRBJ2-5	TGCAGCCCGCTGGGGTCGAACCAAGAGACCCAGTACTTC	CSPLGSNQETQYF
TRBV11-2	many	NA	TRBJ1-1	TGTGCCAGCAGCTTATCCAGCATGAACACTGAAGCTTTCTTT	CASSLSSMNTEAFF
TRBV7-8	many	NA	TRBJ2-3	TGTGCCAGCATCGCTTTTACCTCGGGTTCCGGTGAGAATACGCAGTATTTT	CASIAFTSGSGENTQYF